The clone carrying this TCR beta chain was counted many times. Its antigen is not known. This entry is derived from a study of early T cells in non-severe SARS-CoV-2 infection. Findings and caveats of the study: Reliance on VDJdb matching favored anti-spike CD8 responses; private and CD4 specificities were missed.

A single record per CDR3 protein comes from TCRdb applying MiXCR to the 5' RACE reads. Of around 84,000 distinct CDR3 sequences in the sample, 10% were seen once. Here the sequenced sample was whole blood, taken at baseline. The TCR sequence derives from an adult who was a healthcare worker with PCR-confirmed SARS-CoV-2 infection or an uninfected control (not recorded which).

CDR3 region: CASSLDSSGIDEQFF. For the CDR3, the DNA is TGTGCCAGCAGCTTGGACTCTAGCGGGATAGATGAGCAGTTCTTC. The gene calls are TRBV7-3 and TRBJ2-1; 9 bases fit TRBD2. CDR1 and CDR2 (germline): SGHTA, FQGTGA. This CDR3 is 15 amino acids long. With V trimmed by 3 bases and J by 8 bases, 8 bases remained unmatched.